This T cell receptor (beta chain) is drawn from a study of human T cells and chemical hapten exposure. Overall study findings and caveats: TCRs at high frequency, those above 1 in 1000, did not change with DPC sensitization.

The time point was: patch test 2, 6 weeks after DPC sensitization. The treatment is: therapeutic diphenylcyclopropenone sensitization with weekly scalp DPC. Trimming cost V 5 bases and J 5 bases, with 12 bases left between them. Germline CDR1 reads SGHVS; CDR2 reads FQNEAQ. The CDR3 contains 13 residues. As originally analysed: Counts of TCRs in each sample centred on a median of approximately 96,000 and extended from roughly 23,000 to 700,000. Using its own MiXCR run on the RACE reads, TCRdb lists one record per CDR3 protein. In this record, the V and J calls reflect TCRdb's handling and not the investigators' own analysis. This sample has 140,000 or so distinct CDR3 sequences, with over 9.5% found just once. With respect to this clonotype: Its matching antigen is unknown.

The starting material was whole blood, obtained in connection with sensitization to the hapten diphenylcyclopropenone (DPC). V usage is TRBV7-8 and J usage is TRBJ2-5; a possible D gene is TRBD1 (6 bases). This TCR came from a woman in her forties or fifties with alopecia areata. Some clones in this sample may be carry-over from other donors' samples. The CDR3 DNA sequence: TGTGCCAGCAGCGCGACAGGTCCGGAGACCCAGTACTTC. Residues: CASSATGPETQYF.